The present T cell receptor beta chain was sequenced within a study of T cells in Graves' hyperthyroidism and ophthalmopathy. This clonotype was counted many times. From RNA transcripts, TCR beta CDR3 regions were amplified. The HTBI primer set was used in a first-round RT-PCR of the TCR CDR3. TCRdb redid the calling of the multiplex PCR reads with MiXCR, one entry per CDR3 protein. The repertoire holds a few hundred thousand distinct CDR3 sequences, with about 45% as singletons. CDR3 length equals 19 residues. V lost 6 bases to trimming and J lost 1 base; unmatched junction nucleotides: 14. The chain combines TRBV12-3 or TRBV12-4 with TRBJ2-6, with 8 bases lining up with TRBD1. The sequence was collected from an adult woman with Graves' disease, either hyperthyroidism or ophthalmopathy (not recorded which). The sequenced sample was peripheral blood or thyroid tissue (not recorded which). The CDR3 sequence: CASSFLPGQALSGANVLTF. The CDR3 nucleotides are TGTGCCAGCAGCTTCCTCCCGGGACAGGCCCTGTCTGGGGCCAACGTCCTGACTTTC.